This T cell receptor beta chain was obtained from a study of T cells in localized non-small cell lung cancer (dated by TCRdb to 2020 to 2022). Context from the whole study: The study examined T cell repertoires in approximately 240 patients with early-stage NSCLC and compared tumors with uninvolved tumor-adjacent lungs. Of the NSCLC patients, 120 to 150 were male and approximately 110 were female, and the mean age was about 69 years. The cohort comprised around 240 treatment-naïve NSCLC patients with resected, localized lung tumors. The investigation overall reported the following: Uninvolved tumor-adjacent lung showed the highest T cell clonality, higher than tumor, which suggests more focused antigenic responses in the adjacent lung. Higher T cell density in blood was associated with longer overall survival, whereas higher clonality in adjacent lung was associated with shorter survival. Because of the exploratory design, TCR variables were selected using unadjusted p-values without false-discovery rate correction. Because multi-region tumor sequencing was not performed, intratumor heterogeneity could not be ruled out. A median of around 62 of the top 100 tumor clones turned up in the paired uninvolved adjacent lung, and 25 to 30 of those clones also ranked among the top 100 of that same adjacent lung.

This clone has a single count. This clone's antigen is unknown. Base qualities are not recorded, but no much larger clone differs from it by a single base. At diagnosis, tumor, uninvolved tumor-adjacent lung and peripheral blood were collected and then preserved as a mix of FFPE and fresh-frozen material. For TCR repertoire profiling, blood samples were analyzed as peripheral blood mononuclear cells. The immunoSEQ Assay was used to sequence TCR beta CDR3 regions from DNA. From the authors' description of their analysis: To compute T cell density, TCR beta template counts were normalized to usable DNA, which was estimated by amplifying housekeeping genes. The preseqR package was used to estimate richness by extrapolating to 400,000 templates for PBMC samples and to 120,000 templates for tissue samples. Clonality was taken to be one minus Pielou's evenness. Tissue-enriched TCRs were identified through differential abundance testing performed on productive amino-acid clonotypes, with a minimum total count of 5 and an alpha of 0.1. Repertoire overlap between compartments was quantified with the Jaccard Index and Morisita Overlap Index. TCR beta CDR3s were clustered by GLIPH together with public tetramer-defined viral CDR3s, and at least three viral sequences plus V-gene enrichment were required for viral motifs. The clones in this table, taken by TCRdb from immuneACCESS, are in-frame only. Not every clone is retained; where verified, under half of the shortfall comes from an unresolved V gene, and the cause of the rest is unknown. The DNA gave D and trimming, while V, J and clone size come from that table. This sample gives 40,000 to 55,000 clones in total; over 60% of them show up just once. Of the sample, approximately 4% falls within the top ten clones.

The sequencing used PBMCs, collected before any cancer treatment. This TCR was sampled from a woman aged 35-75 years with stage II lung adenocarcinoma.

The nucleotide sequence is TGTGCCATCAGCGACGGGGATGAGCAGTTCTTC. The translation is CAISDGDEQFF. The rearrangement combines TRBV10-3 with TRBJ2-1; the D gene is perhaps TRBD2, on 5 matching bases. The germline V gene yields ENHRY for CDR1 and SYGVKD for CDR2. V and J lose 6 bases and 8 bases, and a span of 8 bases separates them. The CDR3 sequence holds 11 residues, the cysteine and phenylalanine included. Here the CDR3 DNA is all that survives: 33 bases in frame from base 1.